This TCR beta chain originates from a study of blood T cell repertoires in COVID-19. The wider study: Collection of acute and convalescent COVID-19 samples took place in the United States, Italy and Spain.

On this clone: One end of the junction does not line up with germline, which may come from a read error.

CDR3 length: 13 residues. Germline V gene sequence: CDR1 MDHEN, CDR2 SYDVKM. Under the authors' procedure: Amplification of reference gene primers was used by the study to estimate nucleated cell counts. TCRdb's table, derived via immunoSEQ multiplex PCR, lists solely in-frame clones and lacks some. V and J calls and clone size follow that table, whereas D and trimming were derived from the DNA. Of 50,000 to 65,000 clones listed, 81% are singletons. The origin of this receptor is a woman aged 55-70 years with acute or convalescent COVID-19. Specimen: peripheral blood. The V call is TRBV28, the J call TRBJ2-4, with 8 bases lining up with TRBD1. The chain's CDR3 is CASSLSDRGRMNF. The CDR3 bases are TGTGCCAGCAGTTTATCCGACAGGGGACGGATGAACTTC. Looking up the rest from reference TRBV28 and TRBJ2-4 gives the full variable domain: DVKVTQSSRYLVKRTGEKVFLECVQDMDHENMFWYRQDPGLGLRLIYFSYDVKMKEKGDIPEGYSVSREKKERFSLILESASTNQTSMYLCASSLSDRGRMNFGAGTRLSVL.